Sequencing of this T cell receptor (beta chain) was carried out in a study of blood T cell repertoires in COVID-19. Study context: Acute-phase and convalescent COVID-19 samples originated in the United States, Italy and Spain. Sample material is recorded as cDNA or gDNA derived from T cells, B-cell-depleted T cells, or PBMCs.

There are 16 residues in the CDR3. Germline CDR1 and CDR2: SEHNR and FQNEAQ (reference sequence). V trimming: 2 bases; J trimming: 8 bases; junction bases outside the gene matches: 14. Methods used by the authors: Reference gene primer amplification yielded estimated nucleated cell counts. The table came from immunoSEQ multiplex PCR; TCRdb's copy has only in-frame clones and leaves some out. That table is the source of V, J and clone size, and D and trimming were worked out from the DNA. The data contain about 160,000 clones, about 90% of them seen just once; the ten biggest clones take up 2.5% to 3%.

J is TRBJ1-2 and V is TRBV7-9, with 7 bases aligning to TRBD1. The sample was peripheral blood. This sequence originates from a man between 60 and 70 years old with acute or convalescent COVID-19. DNA of the CDR3: TGTGCCAGCAGCTTATGGGGACAGATTGATGCTGGAGGCTACACCTTC. Amino acid sequence: CASSLWGQIDAGGYTF.